The 16 T cell receptor beta chains presented below share a single source sample, sequenced in a study of CD8+ T cells in alopecia areata. Treatment denoted: oral pan-JAK inhibitor, 5-10 mg twice daily. Following RNA extraction, reverse transcription yielded cDNA that acted as the sequencing template. Assay: immunoSEQ multiplex PCR; the TCRdb copy retains only in-frame clones and omits some. The sample holds some 150,000 clones; less than 75% are singletons and the top ten take 16%. Sequenced here: CD4+ T cells sorted from blood, sampled at roughly week 55, from a patient treated with tofacitinib. These TCRs come from a human donor with alopecia areata.

This clone was seen more than once but under ten times. This chain uses TRBV30 with TRBJ2-3, with D unclear. Trimming removed 0 bases at V and 5 bases at J, with 18 bases between. This CDR3 spans 16 amino acids. Germline lookup yields CDR1 GTSNPN and CDR2 SVGIG (reference sequence). The CDR3 DNA reads TGTGCCTGGAGTGTAGGCCCCCGATCTGGGCGAGATACGCAGTATTTT. Amino acid sequence: CAWSVGPRSGRDTQYF.

The chain couples TRBV5-6 to TRBJ1-1; 7 bases agree with TRBD1. The CDR3 has 15 residues. Germline V gene sequence: CDR1 SGHDT, CDR2 YYEEEE. After removal of 1 base from V and 1 base from J, the junction contained 4 bases not matched to a gene. The CDR3 nucleotides are TGTGCCAGCAGCTTGCCGGACAGGAAGAACACTGAAGCTTTCTTT. Its protein product is CASSLPDRKNTEAFF.

The J gene is TRBJ1-2, the V gene TRBV20-1; D not certain. Trimming left V 7 bases short and J 6 bases short, with 12 bases between. The CDR3 totals 11 residues. The V gene's germline CDR1 is DFQATT and CDR2 SNEGSKA (reference sequence). The CDR3 nucleotides read TGCAGTGGATCGGACGGGAATGGCTACACCTTC. Residues: CSGSDGNGYTF.

This clone was picked up a small number of times. The chain employs TRBV19 and TRBJ2-2; the D call may be TRBD1 or TRBD2 (5 bases each). The CDR3 consists of 12 residues. Germline V gives CDR1 LNHDA, CDR2 SQIVND (reference sequence). V was shortened by 8 bases and J by 8 bases, with 12 bases between the two germline ends. The CDR3 coding sequence is TGTGCCAGTGGGACGGAAGGAGGGGAGCTGTTTTTT. Translation: CASGTEGGELFF.

V gene TRBV25-1 combines with J gene TRBJ1-2, with a weak D call TRBD1 (5 bases). Deletions cut 6 bases from V and 8 bases from J, with 13 bases between. The CDR3 length is 12 residues. Germline values: CDR1 MGHDK, CDR2 SYGVNS. For the CDR3, the DNA is TGTGCCAGCAGATCAGGGTCAAGAGGCTACACCTTC. This sequence encodes CASRSGSRGYTF.

The rearrangement joins TRBV5-1 to TRBJ2-3; 7 bases are shared with TRBD1. Germline V gene data show CDR1 as SGHRS and CDR2 as YFSETQ. CDR3 size: 16 residues. The junction had 10 bases not matched to a gene; V was cut back by 4 bases and J by 2 bases. The CDR3: CASSGGRDRLTDTQYF. As DNA, the CDR3 is TGCGCCAGCAGCGGGGGAAGGGACAGACTCACAGATACGCAGTATTTT.

V and J are TRBV6-5 and TRBJ2-2, with D perhaps given as TRBD1 or TRBD2 (5 bases each). The CDR3 is 15 residues long. CDR1 is MNHEY and CDR2 is SVGAGI in the germline V gene. V was pared by 7 bases and J by 4 bases, with 16 bases between. CDR3 coding DNA: TGTGCCAGCACCCGGGACCGTTCGGCCACCGGGGAGCTGTTTTTT. It codes for CASTRDRSATGELFF.

The chain uses TRBV5-1 and TRBJ1-1, with 7 nucleotides matching TRBD1. Germline V CDR1 and CDR2: SGHRS, YFSETQ. The CDR3 is made up of 15 amino acids. V shed 3 bases, J shed 6 bases, and the junction held 11 bases outside the gene matches. CDR3 protein: CASSSNRGGEPEAFF. Here the CDR3 DNA reads TGCGCCAGCAGCTCGAACAGGGGCGGGGAGCCTGAAGCTTTCTTT.

J is TRBJ2-3 and V is TRBV9, with a possible D match to TRBD2 (5 bases). The CDR3 runs 14 residues. The ends were cut back, 2 bases at V and 4 bases at J, with 11 bases in the middle. From germline, CDR1 is SGDLS and CDR2 YYNGEE. The CDR3 nucleotides are TGTGCCAGCAGCGTCTTCTACGGGGCAGATACGCAGTATTTT. The encoded protein is CASSVFYGADTQYF.

V gene TRBV30 combines with J gene TRBJ1-3; D unresolved. V was trimmed by 2 bases and J by 0 bases, leaving 11 bases between them. In germline, CDR1 is GTSNPN, CDR2 SVGIG (reference sequence). The CDR3 covers 15 residues. As DNA, the CDR3 is TGTGCCTGGAGTCACGCGAGGGTCTCTGGAAACACCATATATTTT. This gives the protein CAWSHARVSGNTIYF.

The chain employs TRBV7-9 and TRBJ1-5; D may be TRBD1 (5 bases). The CDR3 has 13 residues. Germline-derived CDR1 and CDR2 are SEHNR and FQNEAQ (reference sequence). The germline V and J ends were trimmed by 5 bases and 7 bases, with 12 bases remaining between them. The CDR3 sequence: CASSPGREQPQHF. CDR3 DNA sequence: TGTGCCAGCAGCCCAGGCAGGGAACAGCCCCAGCATTTT.

J is TRBJ2-5 and V is TRBV2, with 9 bases lining up with TRBD1. The CDR3 length is 14 residues. V trimming: 5 bases; J trimming: 5 bases; junction bases outside the gene matches: 6. Germline V gene sequence: CDR1 SNHLY, CDR2 FYNNEI. The DNA for the CDR3 is TGTGCCAGCAGTCTCTGGGACAGGGCGGAGACCCAGTACTTC. This gives the protein CASSLWDRAETQYF. Together with reference TRBV2 and TRBJ2-5, the CDR3 gives the full variable domain: EPEVTQTPSHQVTQMGQEVILRCVPISNHLYFYWYRQILGQKVEFLVSFYNNEISEKSEIFDDQFSVERPDGSNFTLKIRSTKLEDSAMYFCASSLWDRAETQYFGPGTRLLVL.

This clone showed up just a few times. The V call is TRBV29-1, the J call TRBJ1-2; D uncertain. The CDR3 extends over 11 amino acids. Trimming stripped 3 bases from V and 3 bases from J, with 5 bases between. Germline loops: CDR1 SQVTM, CDR2 ANQGSEA. The CDR3 nucleotides are TGCAGCGTTGAGGGATACTATGGCTACACCTTC. It codes for CSVEGYYGYTF.

This clone was seen a handful of times. The V and J genes are TRBV19 and TRBJ1-4, with D hard to call. The CDR3 is 14 residues long. V lost 8 bases, J lost 8 bases, and 18 bases lay in between. Germline CDR1 and CDR2: LNHDA and SQIVND (reference sequence). CDR3 coding DNA: TGTGCCAGTTCTCGAGGGAGAAGCGGGGAAAAACTGTTTTTT. Translating it yields CASSRGRSGEKLFF.

In its sample, this clone was seen a few times. The chain joins TRBV29-1 to TRBJ2-7; 7 bases agree with TRBD1. The CDR3 totals 15 residues. Germline loops: CDR1 SQVTM, CDR2 ANQGSEA. V lost 6 bases to trimming and J lost 3 bases; unmatched junction nucleotides: 14. The CDR3 nucleotides are TGCAGCGTCCTCGTTCGAGAGGGGGCCAACTACGAGCAGTACTTC. It yields the protein CSVLVREGANYEQYF.

In its sample, this clone was seen a few times. This chain joins TRBV29-1 and TRBJ2-3; unclear D gene. CDR1 and CDR2 from the germline V gene are SQVTM and ANQGSEA. This CDR3 has 15 amino acids. V gave up 0 bases and J gave up 1 base, with 11 bases separating them. The CDR3 DNA follows: TGCAGCGTTGAAGACCTGACATTTGGCACAGATACGCAGTATTTT. As protein: CSVEDLTFGTDTQYF.